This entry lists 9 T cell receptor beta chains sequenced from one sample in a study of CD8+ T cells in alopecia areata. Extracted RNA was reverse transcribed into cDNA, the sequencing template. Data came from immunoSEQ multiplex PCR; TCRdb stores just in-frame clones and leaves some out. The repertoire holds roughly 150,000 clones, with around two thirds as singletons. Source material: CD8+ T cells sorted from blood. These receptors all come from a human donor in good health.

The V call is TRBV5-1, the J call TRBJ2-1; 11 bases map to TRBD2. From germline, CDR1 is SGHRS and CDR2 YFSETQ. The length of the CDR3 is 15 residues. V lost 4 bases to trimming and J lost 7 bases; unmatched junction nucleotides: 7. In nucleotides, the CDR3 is TGCGCCAGCAGCACTCAGGCTAGCGGGAGGAATGAGCAGTTCTTC. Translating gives CASSTQASGRNEQFF.

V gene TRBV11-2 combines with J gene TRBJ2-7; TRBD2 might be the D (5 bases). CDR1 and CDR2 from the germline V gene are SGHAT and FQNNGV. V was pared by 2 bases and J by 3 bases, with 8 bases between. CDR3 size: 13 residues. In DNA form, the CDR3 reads TGTGCCAGCAGCTTATCCGGGATCTACGAGCAGTACTTC. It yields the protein CASSLSGIYEQYF.

The CDR3 here is CASSESQTRTDTQYF. CDR3 sequence (DNA): TGTGCCAGCAGTGAGTCGCAGACGCGCACAGATACGCAGTATTTT. The V gene is TRBV6-4, the J gene TRBJ2-3; D call uncertain. CDR1 and CDR2 from the germline V gene are MRHNA and SNTAGT. Between the trimmed V and J ends, which lost 3 bases and 1 base, there was a span of 11 bases. The CDR3 is made up of 15 amino acids.

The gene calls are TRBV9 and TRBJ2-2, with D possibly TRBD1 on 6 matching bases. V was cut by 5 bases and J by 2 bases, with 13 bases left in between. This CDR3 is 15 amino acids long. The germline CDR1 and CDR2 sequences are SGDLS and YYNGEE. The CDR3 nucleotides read TGTGCCAGCAGTGGAGACAGGATCAACACCGGGGAGCTGTTTTTT. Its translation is CASSGDRINTGELFF.

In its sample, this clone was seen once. For the CDR3, the DNA is TGTGCCAGCAGTGACCCAGTGGGAGATACGCAGTATTTT. Its protein is CASSDPVGDTQYF. The chain links TRBV9 to TRBJ2-3, with D hard to call. V shed 5 bases and J shed 5 bases, with 12 bases lying between them. The CDR3 has 13 amino acids. The germline V gene encodes CDR1 SGDLS and CDR2 YYNGEE.

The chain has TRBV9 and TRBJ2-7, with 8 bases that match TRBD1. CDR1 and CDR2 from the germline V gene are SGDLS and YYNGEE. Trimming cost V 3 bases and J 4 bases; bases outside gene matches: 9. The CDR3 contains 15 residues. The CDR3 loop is CASSAGGTGLYEQYF. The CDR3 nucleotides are TGTGCCAGCAGCGCAGGCGGGACAGGATTGTACGAGCAGTACTTC.

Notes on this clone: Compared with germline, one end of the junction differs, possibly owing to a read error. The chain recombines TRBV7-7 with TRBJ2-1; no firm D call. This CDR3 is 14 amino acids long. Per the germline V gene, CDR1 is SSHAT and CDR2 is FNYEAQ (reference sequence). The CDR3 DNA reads TGTGCTAGCAGCCGATTAGAAAGGGTCAATGAGCAGTTCTTC. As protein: CASSRLERVNEQFF.

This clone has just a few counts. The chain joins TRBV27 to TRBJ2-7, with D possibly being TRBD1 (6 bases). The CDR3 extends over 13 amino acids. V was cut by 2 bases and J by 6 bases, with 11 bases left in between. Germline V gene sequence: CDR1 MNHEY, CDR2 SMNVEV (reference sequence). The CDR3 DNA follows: TGTGCCAGCAGTTTAGGGGCCAGGGGCGAGCAGTACTTC. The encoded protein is CASSLGARGEQYF.

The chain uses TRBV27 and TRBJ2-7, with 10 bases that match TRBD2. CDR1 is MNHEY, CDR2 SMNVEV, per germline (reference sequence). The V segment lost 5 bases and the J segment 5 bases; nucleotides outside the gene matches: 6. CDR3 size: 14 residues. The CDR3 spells CASSASGSEHEQYF. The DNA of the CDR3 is TGTGCCAGCAGTGCTAGCGGGAGTGAGCACGAGCAGTACTTC.